Each of the 10 T cell receptor beta chains below was sequenced from the same sample in a study of vaccination effects on CD4 cells after COVID-19. This table comes from immunoSEQ multiplex PCR, and its TCRdb copy is limited to in-frame clones, with some not included. The table lists 20,000 to 25,000 clones, around 69% of them singletons. CD4+ T cells were isolated after 10 days of culture. No antigen has been assigned to these receptors. The source material was CD4+ T cells from PBMCs cultured without peptide, sampled before COVID-19 vaccination. Receptors were obtained from a human donor who received a COVID-19 vaccine.

The rearrangement uses TRBV7-8 and TRBJ2-3, with 12 bases matching TRBD2. The V gene's germline CDR1 is SGHVS and CDR2 FQNEAQ. Trimming took 1 base from V and 3 from J; bases not matched to a gene: 2. This CDR3 is built from 16 residues. The CDR3, as DNA: TGTGCCAGCAGCTTAGGGGGGACTAGCGGGACAGATACGCAGTATTTT. Translated: CASSLGGTSGTDTQYF.

CDR3 in amino acids: CGAGGTYNEQFF. The DNA for the CDR3 is TGCGGAGCGGGGGGCACCTACAATGAGCAGTTCTTC. This chain links TRBV29-1 with TRBJ2-1; 9 bases match TRBD2. Germline-derived CDR1 and CDR2 are SQVTM and ANQGSEA. This CDR3 is built from 12 residues.

This clone was seen a few times. V usage is TRBV4-1 and J usage is TRBJ1-2, with D unresolved. Germline assignment: CDR1 MGHRA and CDR2 YSYEKL. The CDR3 sequence is 14 residues long. V was cut by 0 bases and J by 4 bases, with 9 bases left in between. CDR3 amino acids: CASSQEIGIYGYTF. In DNA, the CDR3 is TGCGCCAGCAGCCAAGAAATAGGGATCTATGGCTACACCTTC.

This clone came up a few times. The chain employs TRBV5-1 and TRBJ1-2; the D gene is possibly TRBD1 (6 bases). Trimming cost V 5 bases and J 6 bases, with 14 bases left between them. Germline CDR1 reads SGHRS; CDR2 reads YFSETQ. The CDR3 runs to 13 residues. The CDR3 DNA reads as TGCGCCAGCAGACCTGACAGGTACGATGGCTACACCTTC. Its protein is CASRPDRYDGYTF.

The rearrangement links TRBV6-5 to TRBJ1-2; D is undetermined. Germline V gene lookup returns CDR1 MNHEY and CDR2 SVGAGI. The CDR3 runs 14 residues. The V end lost 2 bases, the J end lost 0 bases, and 7 bases lay between the germline ends. CDR3 sequence: CASSYGIANYGYTF. DNA for the CDR3: TGTGCCAGCAGTTACGGTATTGCTAACTATGGCTACACCTTC.

V and J are TRBV7-2 and TRBJ2-5, with no clear D. From germline, CDR1 is SGHTA and CDR2 FQGNSA. V was trimmed by 1 base and J by 5 bases, leaving 8 bases between them. The CDR3 spans 13 residues. The CDR3 DNA reads as TGTGCCAGCAGCTTAGGCCAAGGGGAGACCCAGTACTTC. Its translation is CASSLGQGETQYF. The full variable domain, in which reference TRBV7-2 and TRBJ2-5 provide the parts outside the CDR3, is GAGVSQSPSNKVTEKGKDVELRCDPISGHTALYWYRQSLGQGLEFLIYFQGNSAPDKSGLPSDRFSAERTGGSVSTLTIQRTQQEDSAVYLCASSLGQGETQYFGPGTRLLVL.

This chain links TRBV9 with TRBJ2-1; D tentatively reads TRBD1 or TRBD2 (5 bases each). Germline V lookup: CDR1 SGDLS, CDR2 YYNGEE. This CDR3 has 14 residues. Trimming stripped 4 bases from V and 6 bases from J, with 14 bases between. CDR3 protein: CASSRDGGTNEQFF. For the CDR3, the DNA is TGTGCCAGCAGCCGGGACGGTGGGACCAATGAGCAGTTCTTC.

The V gene is TRBV7-8, the J gene TRBJ1-1; the D gene is possibly TRBD1 (6 bases). Germline lookup yields CDR1 SGHVS and CDR2 FQNEAQ. Trimming pared 0 bases from V and 5 bases from J, leaving 16 bases between. There are 16 residues in the CDR3. The CDR3 DNA is TGTGCCAGCAGCTTAGCGGATAGGTGGCAGGGGACTGAAGCTTTCTTT. Translation: CASSLADRWQGTEAFF.

The chain has TRBV5-5 and TRBJ2-2; D is unresolved. Germline CDR1 reads SGHKS; CDR2 reads YYEKEE (reference sequence). Trimming took 4 bases from V and 5 from J, leaving 21 bases between them. This CDR3 has 17 residues. CDR3 in amino acids: CASSPWQALLGTGELFF. DNA for the CDR3: TGTGCCAGCAGCCCGTGGCAGGCGCTTTTAGGGACCGGGGAGCTGTTTTTT.

The chain is built from TRBV5-6 and TRBJ1-1, with D possibly TRBD1 on 6 matching bases. The V end was cut by 7 bases, the J end by 0 bases, with 13 bases between. Germline CDR1 and CDR2: SGHDT and YYEEEE. The CDR3 runs to 14 residues. The CDR3 DNA reads TGTGCCAGCGGCCAACGGGGGCTGAACACTGAAGCTTTCTTT. It specifies CASGQRGLNTEAFF.